Listed here is a single T cell receptor beta chain. This sample is drawn from a study of response to subunit inactivated influenza vaccine. In TCRdb, the RT-PCR reads were re-called with MiXCR into one record per CDR3 protein. The data hold under 950,000 distinct CDR3 sequences, with 21% observed a single time. The CDR3 has 18 residues. The germline V gene has CDR1 DFQATT and CDR2 SNEGSKA (reference sequence). With V trimmed by 1 base and J by 0 bases, 14 bases remained unmatched. This TCR was recovered from a middle-aged man who received an inactivated influenza vaccine. V and J are TRBV20-1 and TRBJ2-7; 8 bases map to TRBD2. The specimen was PBMCs from blood, collected 4 to 6 days after vaccination. The CDR3 loop reads CSARGIGGGRILSYEQYF. CDR3 coding DNA: TGCAGTGCTAGAGGCATTGGCGGGGGGCGCATTCTCTCCTACGAGCAGTACTTC.